This T cell receptor (beta chain) was recovered during a study of CD8 T cells in Susac syndrome. Study-wide context: Active disease was present in six of the sequenced Susac syndrome patients, and remission in eight or nine. Intravenous immunoglobulin alone or corticosteroids were being given to patients with Susac syndrome at blood draw, unless they were therapy-naive.

Trimming removed 0 bases from V and 3 bases from J, with 13 bases in between. CDR3 length equals 15 residues. Germline CDR1 reads SGHRS; CDR2 reads YFSETQ. An input of roughly 0.45 to 1 ug of RNA was subjected to reverse transcription using random hexamers. Coverage of TCR beta CDR3 amplification by immunoSEQ multiplex PCR extended to 54 Vbeta and 13 Jbeta. TCRdb processed the immunoSEQ multiplex PCR reads anew with MiXCR; each CDR3 protein has one entry. The table records about 180,000 distinct CDR3 sequences, 94% of them present only once. The recently defined diagnostic criteria for definite or probable disease were met by the Susac syndrome patients.

V and J are TRBV5-1 and TRBJ2-7; D is tentatively TRBD1 or TRBD2 (6 bases each). The receptor comes from a human donor with Susac syndrome. Source material: CD4+ T cells from PBMCs. The DNA of the CDR3 is TGCGCCAGCAGCTTGGACGGGGGCCCATTCTACGAGCAGTACTTC. Translating gives CASSLDGGPFYEQYF.